These 12 T cell receptor beta chains share one sample of origin, sequenced in a study of blood T cell repertoires in COVID-19 (dated by TCRdb to 2018 to 2020). Libraries were made using the immunoSEQ multiplex PCR assay. This immuneACCESS table, as held by TCRdb, lists in-frame sequences with V and J called but not all clones. Of the missing ones, under half trace to an unresolved V gene in checked studies; the others have no known cause. Across this sample there are roughly 140,000 clones, with about 87% seen only once. Together, the top ten hold 4% to 4.5% of the sample. Sequenced sample: peripheral blood. These receptors were taken from a woman aged 40 to 50 with acute or convalescent COVID-19.

CDR3 loop: CASSPADRGAGYTF. Here the CDR3 DNA reads TGTGCCAGCTCACCAGCCGACAGGGGCGCTGGCTACACCTTC. J is TRBJ1-2 and V is TRBV18, with 8 bases lining up with TRBD1. The CDR3 totals 14 residues. With 2 bases clipped from V and 7 bases from J, the junction kept 6 bases outside the gene matches. Germline lookup yields CDR1 KGHSH and CDR2 LQKENI.

The chain recombines TRBV6-2 or TRBV6-3 with TRBJ2-7; 11 positions agree with TRBD2. Trimming cost V 5 bases and J 3 bases; bases outside gene matches: 6. CDR3 length equals 15 residues. Per germline, CDR1 MNHEY and CDR2 SVGEGT. The CDR3 bases are TGTGCCAGCAGTAGTTACGGGACTAGCGGCTACGAGCAGTACTTC. It specifies CASSSYGTSGYEQYF.

The chain combines TRBV6-5 with TRBJ1-4; 11 nucleotides agree with TRBD1. This CDR3 contains 14 residues. The germline gives CDR1 MNHEY, CDR2 SVGAGI. V shed 7 bases, J shed 8 bases, and the junction held 6 bases outside the gene matches. The CDR3: CASKRDRGSEKLFF. DNA for the CDR3: TGTGCCAGCAAGAGGGACAGGGGGTCCGAAAAACTGTTTTTT.

This CDR3 reads CASSSLAGAYNEQFF. Written as DNA, the CDR3 is TGTGCCAGCAGCTCTCTAGCGGGGGCGTACAATGAGCAGTTCTTC. This chain connects TRBV7-3 to TRBJ2-1; 10 bases align to TRBD2. With V trimmed by 4 bases and J by 4 bases, 4 bases remained unmatched. Germline lookup yields CDR1 SGHTA and CDR2 FQGTGA. The CDR3 extends over 15 amino acids. The full variable domain, completed using reference TRBV7-3 and TRBJ2-1, is GAGVSQTPSNKVTEKGKYVELRCDPISGHTALYWYRQSLGQGPEFLIYFQGTGAADDSGLPNDRFFAVRPEGSVSTLKIQRTERGDSAVYLCASSSLAGAYNEQFFGPGTRLTVL.

This clone has only one observation. The chain couples TRBV7-2 to TRBJ2-5, with 14 bases identical to TRBD2. CDR3 length equals 15 residues. Germline lookup yields CDR1 SGHTA and CDR2 FQGNSA. Trimming cost V 3 bases and J 3 bases; bases outside gene matches: 0. The CDR3 region is CASSLTSGGEETQYF. The CDR3, as DNA: TGTGCCAGCAGCTTGACTAGCGGGGGGGAAGAGACCCAGTACTTC.

The chain carries TRBV19 and TRBJ1-2; TRBD1 might be the D (5 bases). Trimming stripped 7 bases from V and 3 bases from J, with 15 bases between. Germline V gene lookup returns CDR1 LNHDA and CDR2 SQIVND (reference sequence). This CDR3 contains 14 residues. CDR3 loop: CASIQTGSHYGYTF. The CDR3 DNA reads TGTGCCAGTATTCAAACAGGCTCCCACTATGGCTACACCTTC.

The CDR3 DNA follows: TGTGCCAGTACCACCCGGACTAGCGGGGGTCTCTGGGAGACCCAGTACTTC. It yields the protein CASTTRTSGGLWETQYF. The rearrangement joins TRBV19 to TRBJ2-5; TRBD2 aligns across 13 bases. This CDR3 region has 17 residues. Trimming cost V 7 bases and J 5 bases; bases outside gene matches: 13. The germline CDR1 and CDR2 sequences are LNHDA and SQIVND (reference sequence).

This clone was seen only a few times. The rearrangement links TRBV2 to TRBJ2-2; 9 nucleotides line up with TRBD2. The V gene's germline CDR1 is SNHLY and CDR2 FYNNEI. The CDR3 covers 16 residues. The V segment lost 9 bases and the J segment 0 bases; nucleotides outside the gene matches: 8. The CDR3 loop is CARGLAGIANTGELFF. CDR3 nucleotides: TGTGCCAGGGGCCTAGCGGGAATCGCGAACACCGGGGAGCTGTTTTTT.

The CDR3: CASSPQTGNTEAFF. CDR3 coding DNA: TGTGCCAGCAGCCCCCAGACAGGGAATACTGAAGCTTTCTTT. V and J are TRBV3-1 (or the pseudogene TRBV3-2) and TRBJ1-1; TRBD1 aligns across 7 bases. Looked up from germline, CDR1 is LGHDT and CDR2 is YNNKEL (reference sequence). This CDR3 contains 14 residues. The J segment lost 5 bases and the V segment lost 4 bases, leaving 7 bases of the junction unmatched.

The chain joins TRBV5-1 to TRBJ2-1; possibly TRBD1 for D (6 bases). Germline V gene lookup returns CDR1 SGHRS and CDR2 YFSETQ. With 6 bases removed from V and 1 base from J, the gap between germline ends came to 20 bases. This CDR3 has 17 amino acids. The CDR3 DNA reads TGCGCCAGCATCCAGGGGATCGAGGGCTTTTCCTACAATGAGCAGTTCTTC. Its protein product is CASIQGIEGFSYNEQFF.

CDR3 amino acids: CASSLGTGGETQYF. CDR3 bases: TGCGCCAGCAGCTTGGGAACAGGGGGAGAGACCCAGTACTTC. The genes are TRBV5-1 and TRBJ2-5; the match to TRBD1 covers 8 bases. J was trimmed by 4 bases and V by 0 bases; bases with no gene match: 2. This CDR3 spans 14 amino acids. Germline lookup yields CDR1 SGHRS and CDR2 YFSETQ.

V gene TRBV5-4 combines with J gene TRBJ2-2, with 8 bases aligning to TRBD2. This CDR3 has 18 amino acids. CDR1 and CDR2 from the germline V gene are SGHNT and YYREEE (reference sequence). V trimming: 4 bases; J trimming: 5 bases; junction bases outside the gene matches: 16. This CDR3 is CASSPSQRESGRTGELFF. In DNA form, the CDR3 reads TGTGCCAGCAGCCCTAGTCAGCGGGAGTCGGGTCGGACCGGGGAGCTGTTTTTT.